These 23 T cell receptor beta chains were sequenced from one sample in a study of shared clonotypes between healthy human individuals (dated by TCRdb to about 2020). For the CD8 naive samples, CD45RO-negative cells were positively selected for CCR7, yielding a CD45RA+CCR7+ population from which TemRA cells were excluded. Libraries came from the immunoSEQ multiplex PCR assay. TCRdb retrieved this table from immuneACCESS and kept in-frame rearrangements only. Not all clones are present; in checked studies, unresolved V genes account for under half, and no reason is known for the remainder. The sample records approximately 600,000 clones, 85% to 95% of which are singletons. The top ten constitute approximately 0.11% of the sample. The sequenced material came from naive CD8+ T cells sorted from blood. Explained via the paper, the cell subset or site label denotes: CD45RA+CCR7+. The receptors here all came from a woman aged 30 to 39 in good health.

The chain uses TRBV6-1 and TRBJ2-7; D is unclear. This CDR3 has 14 residues. Germline assignment: CDR1 MNHNS and CDR2 SASEGT. Trimming removed 2 bases from V and 2 bases from J, with 10 bases in between. The DNA for the CDR3 is TGTGCCAGCAGTGAACTGGTCTCAGCCTACGAGCAGTACTTC. Its protein is CASSELVSAYEQYF.

The rearrangement uses TRBV29-1 and TRBJ1-2, with D possibly TRBD1 on 5 matching bases. V was clipped by 0 bases and J by 2 bases, with 13 bases between them. CDR1 and CDR2 from the germline V gene are SQVTM and ANQGSEA. This CDR3 contains 15 residues. CDR3 in DNA: TGCAGCGTTGAAGAGGGGGAGGGTGTAAACTATGGCTACACCTTC. This encodes CSVEEGEGVNYGYTF.

This sequence joins TRBV29-1 and TRBJ2-7; D is uncertain. CDR3 length equals 13 residues. The V gene lost 4 bases and the J gene lost 5 bases, with 15 bases spanning the gap. Germline lookup yields CDR1 SQVTM and CDR2 ANQGSEA. This CDR3 reads CSVVGPPDHEQYF. DNA for the CDR3: TGCAGCGTTGTTGGTCCCCCGGACCACGAGCAGTACTTC.

V and J are TRBV4-1 and TRBJ2-7; D remains unclear. Deletions cut 4 bases from V and 5 bases from J, with 15 bases between. The CDR3 totals 14 residues. Germline V gene lookup returns CDR1 MGHRA and CDR2 YSYEKL. The DNA for the CDR3 is TGCGCCAGCAGCCCCGGGTCCACAAGCAACGAGCAGTACTTC. Protein product: CASSPGSTSNEQYF.

For this clone: Its ends do not fully match the called genes, so a read error is possible. Other DNA sequences of this sample code for an identical CDR3. This rearrangement joins TRBV13 to TRBJ2-7; D is possibly TRBD1 (5 bases). The CDR3 spans 14 residues. The germline CDR1 and CDR2 sequences are PRHDT and FYEKMQ (reference sequence). This CDR3 reads CASSLGVGSYEQYF. The CDR3 nucleotides are TGTGCCAGCAGCCTAGGGGTGGGGTCCTACGAGCAGTACTTC.

This chain links TRBV6-5 with TRBJ1-1; D possibly corresponds to TRBD1 (6 bases). The CDR3 length is 14 residues. Per germline, CDR1 MNHEY and CDR2 SVGAGI. Trimming took off 6 bases at V and 1 base at J, with 12 bases between the two ends. The CDR3: CASRSTTGNTEAFF. Here the CDR3 DNA reads TGTGCCAGCAGAAGCACGACAGGGAACACTGAAGCTTTCTTT.

As regards this clone: Germline and junction disagree at one end, which may indicate a read error. The chain has TRBV2 and TRBJ2-1; 11 nucleotides agree with TRBD2. This CDR3 has 15 amino acids. Per the germline V gene, CDR1 is SNHLY and CDR2 is FYNNEI. CDR3 sequence reads: CASREGTSGYNEQFF. The CDR3 bases are TGTGCCAGCAGGGAAGGGACTAGCGGTTACAATGAGCAGTTCTTC. The full variable domain, completed using reference TRBV2 and TRBJ2-1, is EPEVTQTPSHQVTQMGQEVILRCVPISNHLYFYWYRQILGQKVEFLVSFYNNEISEKSEIFDDQFSVERPDGSNFTLKIRSTKLEDSAMYFCASREGTSGYNEQFFGPGTRLTVL.

The rearrangement uses TRBV28 and TRBJ2-2; possibly TRBD1 for D (5 bases). The CDR3 length is 14 residues. V was clipped by 6 bases and J by 7 bases, with 15 bases between them. Germline V gives CDR1 MDHEN, CDR2 SYDVKM. As DNA, the CDR3 is TGTGCCAGCAGCCGCCTACTGGGGCTCGGGGAGCTGTTTTTT. Its translation: CASSRLLGLGELFF.

The rearrangement links TRBV5-4 to TRBJ1-1, with a possible D match to TRBD1 (6 bases). The CDR3 is 11 amino acids. The V and J ends lost 4 bases and 11 bases respectively, with 12 bases between them. From germline, CDR1 is SGHNT and CDR2 YYREEE (reference sequence). The CDR3 loop reads CASSRRGAAFF. CDR3 sequence (DNA): TGTGCCAGCAGCCGTCGGGGGGCGGCTTTCTTT.

The CDR3 spells CASSLGAPGVEGTDTQYF. CDR3 bases: TGTGCCAGCAGTTTAGGGGCGCCGGGGGTTGAAGGCACAGATACGCAGTATTTT. This chain joins TRBV27 and TRBJ2-3, with D tentatively TRBD2 (6 bases). Trimming cost V 2 bases and J 1 base, with 19 bases left between them. CDR1 is MNHEY, CDR2 SMNVEV, per germline (reference sequence). The CDR3 contains 18 residues.

In the case of this clone: Other DNA sequences from this sample encode an identical CDR3 as well. V and J are TRBV28 and TRBJ2-7, with D hard to call. The V end lost 6 bases, the J end lost 3 bases, and 6 bases lay between the germline ends. From germline, CDR1 is MDHEN and CDR2 SYDVKM. This CDR3 spans 11 amino acids. The CDR3 region has the DNA TGTGCCAGCAGGGTTAGCTACGAGCAGTACTTC. It encodes CASRVSYEQYF.

The rearrangement joins TRBV5-6 to TRBJ2-1; D is tentatively TRBD1 or TRBD2 (5 bases each). CDR3 length: 15 residues. With 1 base removed from V and 8 bases from J, the gap between germline ends came to 16 bases. The germline V gene has CDR1 SGHDT and CDR2 YYEEEE. CDR3 nucleotides: TGTGCCAGCAGCTTGAGGGACCGGGTATATGATGAGCAGTTCTTC. Translation: CASSLRDRVYDEQFF.

The rearrangement uses TRBV2 and TRBJ2-7, with D tentatively TRBD1 (5 bases). This CDR3 spans 13 amino acids. Germline V gene sequence: CDR1 SNHLY, CDR2 FYNNEI. The V gene lost 2 bases and the J gene lost 1 base, with 6 bases spanning the gap. CDR3 in DNA: TGTGCCAGCAGTGAATCAGGGTCCTACGAGCAGTACTTC. It codes for CASSESGSYEQYF. The full variable domain, completed using reference TRBV2 and TRBJ2-7, is EPEVTQTPSHQVTQMGQEVILRCVPISNHLYFYWYRQILGQKVEFLVSFYNNEISEKSEIFDDQFSVERPDGSNFTLKIRSTKLEDSAMYFCASSESGSYEQYFGPGTRLTVT.

This clone was picked up one time. The chain is built from TRBV7-6 and TRBJ2-7; tentatively, D is TRBD1 (6 bases). This CDR3 has 12 amino acids. Germline CDR1 is SGHVS and CDR2 is FNYEAQ. V lost 5 bases and J 6 bases, leaving 11 bases between the germline ends. The CDR3, as DNA: TGTGCCAGCAGCCTACAGGGTGGCGAGCAGTACTTC. Translated, it gives CASSLQGGEQYF.

This clone was counted once. V usage is TRBV27 and J usage is TRBJ2-1; perhaps TRBD2 as D (6 bases). V was trimmed by 3 bases and J by 7 bases, leaving 7 bases between them. CDR1 is MNHEY and CDR2 is SMNVEV in the germline V gene (reference sequence). CDR3 length: 12 residues. The CDR3 protein is CASSFRENEQFF. CDR3 nucleotide sequence: TGTGCCAGCAGTTTCCGGGAGAATGAGCAGTTCTTC.

The chain is built from TRBV6-5 and TRBJ2-1; TRBD2 matches at 7 bases. Germline V CDR1 and CDR2: MNHEY, SVGAGI. The CDR3 is 15 residues long. Unmatched junction bases numbered 10, after V lost 6 bases and J lost 5 bases. CDR3 sequence: CASSRRLAQNNEQFF. For the CDR3, the DNA is TGTGCCAGCAGCCGTCGACTAGCCCAAAACAATGAGCAGTTCTTC.

The chain employs TRBV19 and TRBJ1-1; D remains unclear. Trimming removed 6 bases at V and 3 bases at J, with 11 bases between. The CDR3 runs 13 residues. The germline V gene encodes CDR1 LNHDA and CDR2 SQIVND (reference sequence). CDR3 DNA sequence: TGTGCCAGTAGCCCCCGGGAACACACTGAAGCTTTCTTT. Its translation is CASSPREHTEAFF.

This chain links TRBV2 with TRBJ2-7; the D call may be TRBD1 or TRBD2 (5 bases each). Germline-derived CDR1 and CDR2 are SNHLY and FYNNEI. V lost 6 bases to trimming and J lost 5 bases, with 17 bases between them. CDR3 size: 14 residues. Here the CDR3 DNA reads TGTGCCAGCAGAGGAACGGGACCGCCCGACGAGCAGTACTTC. This gives the protein CASRGTGPPDEQYF. Full variable domain (missing parts from reference TRBV2 and TRBJ2-7): EPEVTQTPSHQVTQMGQEVILRCVPISNHLYFYWYRQILGQKVEFLVSFYNNEISEKSEIFDDQFSVERPDGSNFTLKIRSTKLEDSAMYFCASRGTGPPDEQYFGPGTRLTVT.

The chain joins TRBV2 to TRBJ2-7, with D hard to call. The V end was cut by 1 base, the J end by 5 bases, with 12 bases between. Germline V gives CDR1 SNHLY, CDR2 FYNNEI. The CDR3 sequence is 14 residues long. CDR3 protein: CASSEDPVRHEQYF. Written as DNA, the CDR3 is TGTGCCAGCAGTGAAGACCCGGTTCGCCACGAGCAGTACTTC.

The rearrangement links TRBV6-1 to TRBJ2-7, with D unresolved. The CDR3 sequence is 14 residues long. Germline lookup yields CDR1 MNHNS and CDR2 SASEGT. The V gene lost 0 bases and the J gene lost 3 bases, with 9 bases spanning the gap. CDR3 sequence (DNA): TGTGCCAGCAGTGAAGCGCTTCAGTACTACGAGCAGTACTTC. This sequence encodes CASSEALQYYEQYF.

This clone was detected once. This chain links TRBV19 with TRBJ1-4; D is unresolved. The germline CDR1 and CDR2 sequences are LNHDA and SQIVND (reference sequence). V was trimmed by 8 bases and J by 4 bases, leaving 5 bases between them. The CDR3 has 11 amino acids. The CDR3 is CASGGNEKLFF. CDR3 nucleotide sequence: TGTGCCAGTGGCGGTAATGAAAAACTGTTTTTT.

The CDR3 loop reads CASRGSGSSGELFF. The CDR3 DNA follows: TGTGCCAGCAGGGGTAGCGGGAGCTCTGGGGAGCTGTTTTTT. The chain has TRBV28 and TRBJ2-2, with 9 positions matching TRBD2. This CDR3 contains 14 residues. Germline CDR1 and CDR2: MDHEN and SYDVKM. The V gene end was trimmed by 6 bases and the J gene end by 8 bases; junction bases not matched to a gene: 7.

This chain uses TRBV7-2 with TRBJ2-3; D gene unclear. Germline V gene sequence: CDR1 SGHTA, CDR2 FQGNSA. V lost 2 bases to trimming and J lost 2 bases, with 17 bases between them. The CDR3 spans 17 residues. The CDR3 region has the DNA TGTGCCAGCAGCTTAAGCAGTGCCAACTGGTTCACAGATACGCAGTATTTT. Its protein product is CASSLSSANWFTDTQYF. Looking up the rest from reference TRBV7-2 and TRBJ2-3 gives the full variable domain: GAGVSQSPSNKVTEKGKDVELRCDPISGHTALYWYRQSLGQGLEFLIYFQGNSAPDKSGLPSDRFSAERTGGSVSTLTIQRTQQEDSAVYLCASSLSSANWFTDTQYFGPGTRLTVL.